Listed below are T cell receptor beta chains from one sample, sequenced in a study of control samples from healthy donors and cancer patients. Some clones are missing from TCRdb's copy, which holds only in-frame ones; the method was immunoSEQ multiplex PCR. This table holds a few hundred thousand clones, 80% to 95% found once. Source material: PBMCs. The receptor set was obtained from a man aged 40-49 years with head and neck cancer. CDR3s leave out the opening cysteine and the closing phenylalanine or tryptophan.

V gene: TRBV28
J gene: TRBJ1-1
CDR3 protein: ASRVRGPRLSSTEAF

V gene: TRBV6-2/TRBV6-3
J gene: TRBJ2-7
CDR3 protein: ASSKSGGAYEQY

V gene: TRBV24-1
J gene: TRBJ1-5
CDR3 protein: ATSGGSNQPQH

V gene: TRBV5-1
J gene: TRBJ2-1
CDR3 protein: ASSFLDQVSEQF

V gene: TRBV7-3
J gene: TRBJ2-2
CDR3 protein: ASSPDRDIGELF

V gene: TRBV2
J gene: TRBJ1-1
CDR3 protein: ASRLGFGTEAF

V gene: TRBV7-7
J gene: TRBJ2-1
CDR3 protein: ASSLGDGALREQF

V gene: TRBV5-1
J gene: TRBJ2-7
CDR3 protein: ASSLRSLTYEQY

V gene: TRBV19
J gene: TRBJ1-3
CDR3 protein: ASAQGAGNTIY

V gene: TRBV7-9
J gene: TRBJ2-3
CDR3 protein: ASSFFVLDTQY

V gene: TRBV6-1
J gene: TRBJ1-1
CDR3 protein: ASSEGDTTGTEAF

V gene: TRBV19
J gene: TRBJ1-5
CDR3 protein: ASSPDRGSHQPQH

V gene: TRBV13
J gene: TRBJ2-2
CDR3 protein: ASSYRARTSGTYTGELF

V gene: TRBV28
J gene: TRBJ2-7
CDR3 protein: ASTDPLAYEQY

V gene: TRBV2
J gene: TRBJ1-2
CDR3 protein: ASREIGTAYGYT

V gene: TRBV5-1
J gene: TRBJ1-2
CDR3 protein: ASSLTAGTGGSGYT

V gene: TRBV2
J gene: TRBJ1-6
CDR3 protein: ASSESGRSNSPLH

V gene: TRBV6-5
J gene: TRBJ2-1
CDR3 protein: ASSYRVYNEQF

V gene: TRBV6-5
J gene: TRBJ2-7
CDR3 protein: ASSRGQGLEQY

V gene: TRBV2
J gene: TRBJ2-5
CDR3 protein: ASEKRGETQY

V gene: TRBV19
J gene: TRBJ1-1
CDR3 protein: ASSTPLWGRADTEAF

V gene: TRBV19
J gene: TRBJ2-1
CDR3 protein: ASSATSSYNEQF

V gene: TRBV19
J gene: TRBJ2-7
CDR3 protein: ASSINGRGEQY

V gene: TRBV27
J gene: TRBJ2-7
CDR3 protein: ASSSSHGYEQY

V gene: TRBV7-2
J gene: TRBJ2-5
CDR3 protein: ASSLLNSETQY

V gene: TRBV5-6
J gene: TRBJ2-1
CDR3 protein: ASSFAGRNEQF

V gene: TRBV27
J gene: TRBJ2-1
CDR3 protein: ASSPDSYLSYNEQF

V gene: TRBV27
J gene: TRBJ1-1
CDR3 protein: ASSLDGRGPNTEAF

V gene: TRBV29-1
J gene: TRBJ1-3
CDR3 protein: SVGSTGNTIY

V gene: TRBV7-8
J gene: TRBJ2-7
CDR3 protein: ASSFITGISYEQY

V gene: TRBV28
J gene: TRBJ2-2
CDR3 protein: ASSLVAVTGELF

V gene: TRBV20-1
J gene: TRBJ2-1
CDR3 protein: SAAPDEQF

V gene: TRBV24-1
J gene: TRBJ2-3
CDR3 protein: ATSDSIGQGAVTDTQY

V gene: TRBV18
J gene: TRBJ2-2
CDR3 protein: ASSPGQDTGELF

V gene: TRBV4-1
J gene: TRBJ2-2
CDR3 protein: ASSQGWAGELF

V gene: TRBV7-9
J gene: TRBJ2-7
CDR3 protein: ASSLTQGRSYEQY

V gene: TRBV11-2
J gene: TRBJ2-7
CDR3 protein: ASRPVTGSSSYEQY

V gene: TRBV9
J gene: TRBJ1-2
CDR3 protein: ASSSPTWDTLNYGYT

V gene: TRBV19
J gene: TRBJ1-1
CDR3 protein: ASSAQTHTEAF

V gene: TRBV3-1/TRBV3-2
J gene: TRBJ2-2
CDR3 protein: ASSAQNRELF

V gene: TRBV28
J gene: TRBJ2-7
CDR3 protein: ASSFPFSGSSYEQY

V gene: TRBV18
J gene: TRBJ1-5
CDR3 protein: ASSPQGDQPQH

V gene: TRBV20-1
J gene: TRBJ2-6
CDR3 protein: SASNFRQGKSGANVLT

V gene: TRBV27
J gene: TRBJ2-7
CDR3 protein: ASGDSHYEQY

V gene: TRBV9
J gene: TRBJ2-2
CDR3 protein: ASSVDLKGTGELF

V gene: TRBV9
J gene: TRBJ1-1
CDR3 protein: ASSVDTGGRTEAF

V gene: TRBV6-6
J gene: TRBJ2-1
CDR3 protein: ASSLAGAPSTNEQF

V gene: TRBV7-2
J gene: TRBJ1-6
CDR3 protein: ASSLLGQYSPLH

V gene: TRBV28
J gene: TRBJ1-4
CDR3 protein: ASCERPLSEKLF

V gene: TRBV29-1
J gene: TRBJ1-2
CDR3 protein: SVAEGTYGYT

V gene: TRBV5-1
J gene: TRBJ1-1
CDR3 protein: ASSLEGTVNTEAF

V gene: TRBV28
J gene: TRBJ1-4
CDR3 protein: ASSFPPSAGGNEKLF

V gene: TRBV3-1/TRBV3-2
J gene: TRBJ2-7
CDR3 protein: ASSRTSGRADEQY